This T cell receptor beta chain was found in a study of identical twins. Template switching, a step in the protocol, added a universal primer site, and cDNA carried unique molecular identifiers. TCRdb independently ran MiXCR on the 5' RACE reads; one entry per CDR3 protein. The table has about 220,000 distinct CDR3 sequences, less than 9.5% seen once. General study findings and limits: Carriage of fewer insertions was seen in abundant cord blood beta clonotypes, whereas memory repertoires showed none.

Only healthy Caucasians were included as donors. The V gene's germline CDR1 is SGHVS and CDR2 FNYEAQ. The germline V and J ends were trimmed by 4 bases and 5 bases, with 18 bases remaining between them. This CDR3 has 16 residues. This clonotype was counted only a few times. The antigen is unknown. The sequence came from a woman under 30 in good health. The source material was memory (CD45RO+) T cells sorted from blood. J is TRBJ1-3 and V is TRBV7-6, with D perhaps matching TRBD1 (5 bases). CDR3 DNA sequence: TGTGCCAGCAGCTCAACGTCGGGGCCCAATAGAAACACCATATATTTT. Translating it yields CASSSTSGPNRNTIYF.